The 28 T cell receptor beta chains reported below all come from one sample, sequenced in a study of memory CD4+ T cells and cytomegalovirus serostatus. Using immunoSEQ multiplex PCR, the repertoire was profiled, and TCRdb retains in-frame clones only, with some absent. Among around 88,000 clones listed, 80% were seen once. Single viable CD3+CD4+CD8-CD45RO+ cells were sorted as the memory CD4+ T cells. Sequencing was performed on memory CD4+ T cells from blood. The origin of the receptors is an adult in good health and CMV-seropositive.

This chain links TRBV5-1 with TRBJ1-1; tentative D call: TRBD1 (5 bases). With 0 bases removed from V and 4 bases from J, the gap between germline ends came to 10 bases. This CDR3 contains 14 residues. In germline, CDR1 is SGHRS, CDR2 YFSETQ. CDR3 residues: CASSLVPGSTEAFF. Here the CDR3 DNA reads TGCGCCAGCAGCTTGGTCCCAGGGAGCACTGAAGCTTTCTTT.

The V call is TRBV19, the J call TRBJ2-2, with D maybe TRBD2 (6 bases). CDR1 and CDR2 from the germline V gene are LNHDA and SQIVND (reference sequence). The V end was cut by 4 bases, the J end by 5 bases, with 11 bases between. This CDR3 contains 14 residues. CDR3 bases: TGTGCCAGTAGTACTCAGGCGGGGACCGGGGAGCTGTTTTTT. This codes for CASSTQAGTGELFF.

V gene TRBV18 combines with J gene TRBJ2-7, with D perhaps matching TRBD1 (5 bases). The V end lost 3 bases, the J end lost 3 bases, and 9 bases lay between the germline ends. CDR1 KGHSH and CDR2 LQKENI come from the germline V gene. This CDR3 has 13 residues. CDR3 sequence: CASSPDQGYEQYF. CDR3 DNA: TGTGCCAGCTCACCCGATCAGGGCTACGAGCAGTACTTC.

J is TRBJ2-7 and V is TRBV27; perhaps TRBD2 as D (6 bases). V lost 5 bases and J lost 2, with 16 bases in between. Germline V gene lookup returns CDR1 MNHEY and CDR2 SMNVEV (reference sequence). This CDR3 has 15 amino acids. The CDR3 region has the DNA TGTGCCAGCAGTCTTCGGGGGAAGACTACCTACGAGCAGTACTTC. Amino acid sequence: CASSLRGKTTYEQYF.

The V call is TRBV18, the J call TRBJ2-1, with D unclear. The CDR3 extends over 15 amino acids. Trimming removed 0 bases from V and 6 bases from J, with 12 bases in between. Germline V gives CDR1 KGHSH, CDR2 LQKENI. The CDR3 coding sequence is TGTGCCAGCTCACCACCCGGGCAACCGGGCAATGAGCAGTTCTTC. This sequence encodes CASSPPGQPGNEQFF.

This clone came up a few times. V gene TRBV19 combines with J gene TRBJ2-4, with unresolved D. The germline V gene encodes CDR1 LNHDA and CDR2 SQIVND (reference sequence). The CDR3 runs to 9 residues. Trimming removed 9 bases from V and 3 bases from J, with 0 bases in between. CDR3 in amino acids: CASKNIQYF. CDR3 nucleotides: TGTGCCAGCAAAAACATTCAGTACTTC.

This clone came up a few times. The J gene is TRBJ1-1, the V gene TRBV29-1; no definite D call. Trimming pared 5 bases from V and 6 bases from J, leaving 10 bases between. The CDR3 totals 11 residues. Germline loops: CDR1 SQVTM, CDR2 ANQGSEA. The CDR3 region is CSVRRGAEAFF. For the CDR3, the DNA is TGCAGCGTTCGGCGGGGTGCTGAAGCTTTCTTT.

J is TRBJ1-5 and V is TRBV6-1; 8 bases align to TRBD1. The CDR3 contains 14 residues. Trimming cost V 7 bases and J 7 bases; bases outside gene matches: 9. Germline V CDR1 and CDR2: MNHNS, SASEGT. CDR3 loop: CASITTGERQPQHF. DNA of the CDR3: TGTGCCAGCATTACGACAGGGGAGCGGCAGCCCCAGCATTTT.

The J gene is TRBJ2-1, the V gene TRBV7-9; D not certain. Germline-derived CDR1 and CDR2 are SEHNR and FQNEAQ (reference sequence). V lost 2 bases and J 9 bases, leaving 5 bases between the germline ends. This CDR3 contains 11 residues. Here the CDR3 DNA reads TGTGCCAGCAGCTTATTAACTGAGCAGTTCTTC. Its protein product is CASSLLTEQFF. The full variable domain, with the rest looked up from reference TRBV7-9 and TRBJ2-1, is DTGVSQNPRHKITKRGQNVTFRCDPISEHNRLYWYRQTLGQGPEFLTYFQNEAQLEKSRLLSDRFSAERPKGSFSTLEIQRTEQGDSAMYLCASSLLTEQFFGPGTRLTVL.

The CDR3 DNA reads TGTGCCAGCAGGTCTGACGACTCCTACGAGCAGTACTTC. This translates into CASRSDDSYEQYF. This chain joins TRBV27 and TRBJ2-7, with D unclear. Germline CDR1 is MNHEY and CDR2 is SMNVEV (reference sequence). There are 13 residues in the CDR3. The V and J ends lost 6 bases and 0 bases respectively, with 9 bases between them.

The chain couples TRBV7-9 to TRBJ2-5; D is uncertain. Germline V lookup: CDR1 SEHNR, CDR2 FQNEAQ (reference sequence). This CDR3 is 14 amino acids long. The V gene lost 0 bases and the J gene lost 2 bases, with 7 bases spanning the gap. The CDR3 spells CASSLAADQETQYF. As DNA, the CDR3 is TGTGCCAGCAGCTTAGCGGCAGATCAAGAGACCCAGTACTTC.

J is TRBJ2-7 and V is TRBV7-9; D is possibly TRBD2 (6 bases). This CDR3 is 13 amino acids long. Per the germline V gene, CDR1 is SEHNR and CDR2 is FQNEAQ (reference sequence). Trimming removed 2 bases from V and 6 bases from J, with 11 bases in between. CDR3 sequence reads: CASSLFGSLEQYF. In DNA form, the CDR3 reads TGTGCCAGCAGCTTATTCGGGAGTCTCGAGCAGTACTTC.

The chain is built from TRBV5-6 and TRBJ2-5; 8 bases are a match to TRBD2. There are 15 residues in the CDR3. The V and J ends lost 0 bases and 5 bases, in that order; junction bases with no gene match: 6. Germline values: CDR1 SGHDT, CDR2 YYEEEE. In nucleotides, the CDR3 is TGTGCCAGCAGCTTGGCCGCCGGGAGGGGTGAGACCCAGTACTTC. It is translated as CASSLAAGRGETQYF.

In its sample, this clone was seen a few times. This chain uses TRBV5-4 with TRBJ2-7; 9 positions match TRBD2. The length of the CDR3 is 14 residues. V was clipped by 3 bases and J by 2 bases; unmatched bases: 3. CDR1 and CDR2 (germline): SGHNT, YYREEE (reference sequence). The CDR3 DNA reads as TGTGCCAGCAGCTCAAAGCGGGAGGCCTACGAGCAGTACTTC. Translating it yields CASSSKREAYEQYF.

The chain joins TRBV11-2 to TRBJ2-5, with a tentative D call TRBD2 (6 bases). The CDR3 extends over 13 amino acids. The germline V gene has CDR1 SGHAT and CDR2 FQNNGV. V was cut by 3 bases and J by 3 bases, with 8 bases left in between. The CDR3 protein is CASSFGREETQYF. Written as DNA, the CDR3 is TGTGCCAGCAGCTTCGGGAGAGAAGAGACCCAGTACTTC.

V and J are TRBV21-1 and TRBJ1-1; the table calls TRBD1, which could not be checked here. TRBV21-1 is reported as a pseudogene. The CDR3 sequence is 17 residues long. This CDR3 is CASSKKTPDRVNTEAFF. CDR3 bases: TGTGCCAGCAGCAAAAAGACCCCGGACAGGGTGAACACTGAAGCTTTCTTT.

The chain employs TRBV14 and TRBJ1-1; D uncertain. The germline V and J ends were trimmed by 2 bases and 1 base, with 5 bases remaining between them. This CDR3 spans 13 amino acids. From germline, CDR1 is SGHDN and CDR2 FVKESK. CDR3 nucleotide sequence: TGTGCCAGCAGCCAAATGGAGAACACTGAAGCTTTCTTT. This gives the protein CASSQMENTEAFF.

The rearrangement joins TRBV6-1 to TRBJ1-5, with no clear D. This CDR3 comprises 15 residues. V was cut by 6 bases and J by 7 bases, with 19 bases left in between. Germline assignment: CDR1 MNHNS and CDR2 SASEGT. The CDR3 DNA follows: TGTGCCAGCAGGAGGTCGGGAGGGAGCTACCAGCCCCAGCATTTT. Its translation is CASRRSGGSYQPQHF.

The chain is built from TRBV2 and TRBJ2-3; TRBD1 matches at 8 bases. The CDR3 spans 14 residues. Germline V gene data show CDR1 as SNHLY and CDR2 as FYNNEI. The V gene end was trimmed by 5 bases and the J gene end by 5 bases; junction bases not matched to a gene: 6. The CDR3: CASSLQGGGDTQYF. CDR3 nucleotide sequence: TGTGCCAGCAGTCTACAGGGGGGAGGAGATACGCAGTATTTT. Full variable domain (rest looked up from reference TRBV2 and TRBJ2-3): EPEVTQTPSHQVTQMGQEVILRCVPISNHLYFYWYRQILGQKVEFLVSFYNNEISEKSEIFDDQFSVERPDGSNFTLKIRSTKLEDSAMYFCASSLQGGGDTQYFGPGTRLTVL.

This chain links TRBV5-1 with TRBJ2-2; 7 positions match TRBD1. This CDR3 contains 15 residues. CDR1 SGHRS and CDR2 YFSETQ come from the germline V gene. The V gene end was trimmed by 4 bases and the J gene end by 7 bases; junction bases not matched to a gene: 10. The CDR3: CASSPTGQEYGELFF. The DNA of the CDR3 is TGCGCCAGCAGCCCCACCGGACAGGAATACGGGGAGCTGTTTTTT.

V gene TRBV15 combines with J gene TRBJ2-5; D unclear. From germline, CDR1 is LNHNV and CDR2 YYDKDF (reference sequence). With 3 bases removed from V and 5 bases from J, the gap between germline ends came to 7 bases. The length of the CDR3 is 12 residues. Here the CDR3 DNA reads TGTGCCACCAGCAGGGGAACGGAGACCCAGTACTTC. Protein sequence: CATSRGTETQYF.

About this clone: In the same sample, other DNA sequences code for this CDR3. This sequence joins TRBV18 and TRBJ2-3, with D unresolved. With 3 bases removed from V and 0 bases from J, the gap between germline ends came to 4 bases. The CDR3 is 13 amino acids. Germline CDR1 reads KGHSH; CDR2 reads LQKENI. The CDR3 DNA is TGTGCCAGCTCACCTGCCAGCACAGATACGCAGTATTTT. This gives the protein CASSPASTDTQYF.

The chain combines TRBV6-1 with TRBJ1-2; D is possibly TRBD1 (5 bases). Germline CDR1 reads MNHNS; CDR2 reads SASEGT. CDR3 size: 16 residues. V shed 2 bases and J shed 0 bases, with 13 bases lying between them. The CDR3 DNA follows: TGTGCCAGCAGTGAATGGGGCAGCTTAGCTAACTATGGCTACACCTTC. As protein: CASSEWGSLANYGYTF.

This clone was recorded only once. The genes are TRBV5-1 and TRBJ2-5; D perhaps matches TRBD1 (5 bases). From germline, CDR1 is SGHRS and CDR2 YFSETQ. With 2 bases removed from V and 5 bases from J, the gap between germline ends came to 13 bases. This CDR3 has 14 residues. The CDR3 spells CASSLGRGSETQYF. The CDR3 nucleotides read TGCGCCAGCAGCTTAGGAAGGGGTTCGGAGACCCAGTACTTC.

V and J are TRBV28 and TRBJ2-7, with D possibly matching TRBD1 (6 bases). Germline loops: CDR1 MDHEN, CDR2 SYDVKM. This CDR3 is built from 13 residues. V was clipped by 5 bases and J by 1 base, with 9 bases between them. CDR3 bases: TGTGCCAGCAGTAAGGACAGATCCTACGAGCAGTACTTC. Amino acids: CASSKDRSYEQYF.

The V and J genes are TRBV28 and TRBJ2-7, with TRBD2 matching 11 bases. The germline V gene has CDR1 MDHEN and CDR2 SYDVKM. This CDR3 is built from 14 residues. Trimming took 4 bases from V and 9 from J; bases not matched to a gene: 8. CDR3 nucleotide sequence: TGTGCCAGCAGTTCCCCCCTGGGACTAGCGGCGCAGTACTTC. This codes for CASSSPLGLAAQYF.

The J gene is TRBJ2-3, the V gene TRBV5-1; no definite D call. Germline CDR1 and CDR2: SGHRS and YFSETQ. The germline V and J ends were trimmed by 1 base and 3 bases, with 12 bases remaining between them. The CDR3 loop spans 15 amino acids. CDR3 residues: CASSLTTTGTDTQYF. CDR3 bases: TGCGCCAGCAGCTTGACTACTACTGGAACAGATACGCAGTATTTT.

The chain joins TRBV4-2 to TRBJ2-7; TRBD2 agrees at 9 bases. Unmatched junction bases numbered 6, after V lost 0 bases and J lost 3 bases. The CDR3 is 16 amino acids. The germline V gene has CDR1 LGHNA and CDR2 YNFKEQ. The CDR3 is CASSQDTASGVYEQYF. CDR3 bases: TGTGCCAGCAGCCAAGATACGGCTAGCGGGGTCTACGAGCAGTACTTC.